Listed below are T cell receptor beta chains from one sample, sequenced in a study of vaccination effects on CD4 cells after COVID-19. Sequencing used immunoSEQ multiplex PCR; TCRdb keeps in-frame clones, though not all of them. Here the sample spans 20,000 to 25,000 clones, roughly 80% being singletons. Their cognate antigens are unknown. Sequences were derived from CD4+ T cells from PBMCs cultured with a peptide pool, sampled before COVID-19 vaccination. These receptors originate from a human donor who had a prior SARS-CoV-2 infection. The CDR3 runs from the conserved cysteine through the conserved F or W. D genes are given only for firm matches. Clone size is shown for a subset of rows, as once, few, many or a class of expanded clone.

TRBV5-1	few	TRBJ2-7	TRBD2	TGCGCCAGCAGCTTGGCCAATCTAGCGGACTCCTACGAGCAGTACTTC	CASSLANLADSYEQYF
TRBV7-9	.	TRBJ2-5	TRBD1	TGTGCCAGCAGCTTAGGGACAGGGGGCGCCGAGGGAGAGACCCAGTACTTC	CASSLGTGGAEGETQYF
TRBV7-8	.	TRBJ2-2	TRBD1	TGTGCCAGCAACCTACAGGGGGCAGATACCGGGGAGCTGTTTTTT	CASNLQGADTGELFF
TRBV6-2/TRBV6-3	.	TRBJ1-5	.	TGTGCCAGCAGTTACGGTTGGGGGGCCGCTCAGCCCCAGCATTTT	CASSYGWGAAQPQHF
TRBV28	.	TRBJ2-6	.	TGTGCCAGCAGCCCCTGGGGCTCTGGGGCCAACGTCCTGACTTTC	CASSPWGSGANVLTF
TRBV9	.	TRBJ1-6	TRBD1	TGTGCCAGCAGCGTATCGGGACAGGGTGGTTCACCCCTCCACTTT	CASSVSGQGGSPLHF
TRBV3-1/TRBV3-2	.	TRBJ2-1	TRBD2	TGTGCCAGCAGCCAAGAACGGGGGAGGGACAATGAGCAGTTCTTC	CASSQERGRDNEQFF
TRBV2	.	TRBJ1-3	.	TGTGCCAGCATCCCTGACAGCCTCAAAAACACCATATATTTT	CASIPDSLKNTIYF
TRBV29-1	.	TRBJ1-1	.	TGCAGCGTCGAGATCATGAGGAACACTGAAGCTTTCTTT	CSVEIMRNTEAFF
TRBV9	few	TRBJ1-1	.	TGTGCCAGCAGCGTAGATCCAGTAAACACTGAAGCTTTCTTT	CASSVDPVNTEAFF
TRBV6-1	once	TRBJ1-1	.	TGTGCCAGCAGTGAGAAGTGGCAGGGGAGTACTGAAGCTTTCTTT	CASSEKWQGSTEAFF
TRBV14	.	TRBJ1-4	.	TGTGCCAGCAGCCAAGTAGGCGGGGGCTCAGCTGAAAAACTGTTTTTT	CASSQVGGGSAEKLFF
TRBV5-4	few	TRBJ2-7	TRBD1	TGTGCCAGCAGCTTGGCCGGGACAGGGGCAAGGGAGCAGTACTTC	CASSLAGTGAREQYF